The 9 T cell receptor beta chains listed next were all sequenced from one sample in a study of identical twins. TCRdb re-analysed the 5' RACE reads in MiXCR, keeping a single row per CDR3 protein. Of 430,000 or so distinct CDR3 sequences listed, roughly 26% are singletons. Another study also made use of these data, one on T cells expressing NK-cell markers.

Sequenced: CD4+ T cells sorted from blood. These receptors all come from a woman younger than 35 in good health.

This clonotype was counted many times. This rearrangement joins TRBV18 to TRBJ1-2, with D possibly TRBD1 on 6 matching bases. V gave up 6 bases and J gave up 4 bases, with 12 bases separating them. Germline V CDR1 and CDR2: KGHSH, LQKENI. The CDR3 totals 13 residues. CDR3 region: CASSTGSPYGYTF. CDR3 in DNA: TGTGCCAGCTCCACAGGGTCCCCCTATGGCTACACCTTC.

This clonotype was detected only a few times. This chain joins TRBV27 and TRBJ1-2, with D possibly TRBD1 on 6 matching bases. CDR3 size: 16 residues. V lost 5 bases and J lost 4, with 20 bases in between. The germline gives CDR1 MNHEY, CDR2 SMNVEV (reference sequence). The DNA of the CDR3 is TGTGCCAGCAGTCCTGGGGGGGCACTAGAATTCTATGGCTACACCTTC. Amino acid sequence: CASSPGGALEFYGYTF.

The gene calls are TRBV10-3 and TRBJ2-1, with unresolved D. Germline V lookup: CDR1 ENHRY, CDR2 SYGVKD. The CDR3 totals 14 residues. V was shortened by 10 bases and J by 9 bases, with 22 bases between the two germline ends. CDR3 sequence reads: CATGWDLGLIEQFF. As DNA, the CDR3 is TGTGCCACCGGATGGGATTTGGGGTTGATTGAGCAGTTCTTC.

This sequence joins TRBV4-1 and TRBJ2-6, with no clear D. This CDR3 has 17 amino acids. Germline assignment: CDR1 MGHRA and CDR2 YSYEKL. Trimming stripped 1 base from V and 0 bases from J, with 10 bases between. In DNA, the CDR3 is TGCGCCAGCAGCCAAGGGGATGGAAACTCTGGGGCCAACGTCCTGACTTTC. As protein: CASSQGDGNSGANVLTF.

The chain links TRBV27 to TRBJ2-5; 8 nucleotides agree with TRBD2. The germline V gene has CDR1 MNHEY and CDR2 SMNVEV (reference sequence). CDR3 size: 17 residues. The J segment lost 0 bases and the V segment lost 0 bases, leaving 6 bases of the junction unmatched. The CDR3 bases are TGTGCCAGCAGTTTATCTGTCGGCGGGAGGTACCAAGAGACCCAGTACTTC. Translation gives CASSLSVGGRYQETQYF.

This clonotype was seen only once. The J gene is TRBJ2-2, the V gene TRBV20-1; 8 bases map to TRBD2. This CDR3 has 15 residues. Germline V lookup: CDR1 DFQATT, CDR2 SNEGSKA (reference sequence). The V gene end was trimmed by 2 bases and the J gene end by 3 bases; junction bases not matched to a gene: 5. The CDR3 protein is CSARRTSRDTGELFF. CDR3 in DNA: TGCAGTGCTAGACGGACTAGCAGAGACACCGGGGAGCTGTTTTTT.

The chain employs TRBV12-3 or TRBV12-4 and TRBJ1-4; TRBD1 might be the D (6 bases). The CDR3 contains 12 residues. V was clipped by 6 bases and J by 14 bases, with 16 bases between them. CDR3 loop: CASSDLGGRLFF. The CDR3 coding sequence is TGTGCCAGCAGCGATTTAGGGGGGAGGCTGTTTTTT.

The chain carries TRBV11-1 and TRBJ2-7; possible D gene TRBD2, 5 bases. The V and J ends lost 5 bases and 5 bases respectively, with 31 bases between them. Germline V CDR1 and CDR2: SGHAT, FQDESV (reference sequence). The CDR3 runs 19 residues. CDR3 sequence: CASSPKLVGIAQGSHEQYF. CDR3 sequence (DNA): TGTGCCAGCAGCCCCAAGCTGGTTGGGATAGCCCAAGGGAGCCACGAGCAGTACTTC.

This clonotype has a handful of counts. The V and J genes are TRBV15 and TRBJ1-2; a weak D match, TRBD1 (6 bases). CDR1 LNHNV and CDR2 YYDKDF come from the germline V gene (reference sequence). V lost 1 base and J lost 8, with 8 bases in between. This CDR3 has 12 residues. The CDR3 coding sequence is TGTGCCACCAGCAGAGCCAGGGGCGGCTACACCTTC. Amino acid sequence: CATSRARGGYTF.